Listed below are T cell receptor beta chains from one sample, sequenced in a study of response to subunit inactivated influenza vaccine. MiXCR, applied by TCRdb to the RT-PCR reads, yields one record per CDR3 protein. Counted here are about 500,000 distinct CDR3 sequences, more than 15% occurring once; the ten biggest clones make up approximately 3%. This material consisted of CD4+ T cells sorted from PBMCs, taken roughly 24 months after vaccination. Receptors originate from a man between 50 and 75 years old who received an inactivated influenza vaccine. Both conserved end residues are part of each CDR3. Fields, in order: J gene, clone size, CDR3 length, D gene, V gene, CDR3 DNA, CDR3 protein. A D gene is named only where the DNA matches it firmly. For some rows the clone size is stated as once, few or many, or as a class when expanded; others skip it.

TRBJ2-1,NA,17,NA,TRBV20-1,TGCTGTGCTAGAGATTGGCGGAGAGGAAGAACCTACAATGAGCAGTTCTTC,CCARDWRRGRTYNEQFF
TRBJ2-5,many,15,TRBD2,TRBV3-1,TGTGCCAGCAGTCCGAGGACTAGCGGGGGAGAGACCCAGTACTTC,CASSPRTSGGETQYF
TRBJ1-1,few,16,TRBD1,TRBV5-1,TGCGCCAGCAGCTTGAGCCCGGGACAGGGGAACACTGAAGCTTTCTTT,CASSLSPGQGNTEAFF
TRBJ2-2,many,19,TRBD1,TRBV12-3/TRBV12-4,TGTGCCACCCGAGATGGGGACAGGGGTTTAGTGTGGAACACCGGGGAGCTGTTTTTT,CATRDGDRGLVWNTGELFF
TRBJ2-7,few,14,TRBD2,TRBV20-1,TGCAGTGCTGAACTTCCGGGGACTACATACGAGCAGTACTTC,CSAELPGTTYEQYF
TRBJ1-5,NA,13,NA,TRBV28,TGTGCCAGCAGTTTTCAGCCGAATCAGCCCCAGCATTTT,CASSFQPNQPQHF
TRBJ2-1,few,13,TRBD2,TRBV24-1,TGTGCCACCAGTGATTTTAGACTAGCGGAGCAGTTCTTC,CATSDFRLAEQFF
TRBJ2-3,NA,14,TRBD2,TRBV20-1,TGCAGTGCTAGAAGCGGGAGGTTCACAGATACGCAGTATTTT,CSARSGRFTDTQYF
TRBJ2-7,NA,14,NA,TRBV20-1,TGCAGTGCTAGACGGTCCGACAGGACCTACGAGCAGTACTTC,CSARRSDRTYEQYF
TRBJ1-1,NA,15,TRBD1,TRBV19,TGTGCCAGTAGTCTCCGTCCCGGGACAGGGGCTGAAGCTTTCTTT,CASSLRPGTGAEAFF
TRBJ2-5,NA,13,NA,TRBV7-3,TGTGCCAGCAGCTTAAACACCCGGGAGACCCAGTACTTC,CASSLNTRETQYF
TRBJ2-2,few,20,TRBD2,TRBV3-1,TGTGCCAGCAGCCAAGGTAGACTAGCGGGAGTTTGGACGGACACCGGGGAGCTGTTTTTT,CASSQGRLAGVWTDTGELFF
TRBJ2-4,NA,19,TRBD2,TRBV12-3/TRBV12-4,TGTGCCAGCAGTTTTTTCCTAGCGGGGGCCGGTGTGGCCAAAAACATTCAGTACTTC,CASSFFLAGAGVAKNIQYF
TRBJ2-5,few,15,NA,TRBV3-1,TGTGCCAGCAGGTCCCGGGGAGCGCTGAAAGAGACCCAGTACTTC,CASRSRGALKETQYF
TRBJ2-1,few,12,NA,TRBV7-9,TGTGCCAGCAGCTTAGTTCTCAGTGAGCAGTTCTTC,CASSLVLSEQFF
TRBJ2-3,NA,16,TRBD2,TRBV4-3,TGCGCCAGCAGCCAGAGGGTCGGACTAGCTACAGATACGCAGTATTTT,CASSQRVGLATDTQYF
TRBJ1-5,few,14,NA,TRBV2,TGTGCCAGCAGTGAAGCGCTTAGGGATCAGCCCCAGCATTTT,CASSEALRDQPQHF
TRBJ1-6,many,14,TRBD1,TRBV14,TGTGCCAGCAGCCAAGAGACAGGGGTTTCACCCCTCCACTTT,CASSQETGVSPLHF
TRBJ1-2,few,14,NA,TRBV10-3,TGTGCCATCAGCACTCCCACAGAAGGCTATGGCTACACCTTC,CAISTPTEGYGYTF
TRBJ2-3,NA,14,TRBD1,TRBV5-1,TGCGCCAGCAGTGGGGACAGTAGCACAGATACGCAGTATTTT,CASSGDSSTDTQYF
TRBJ1-1,few,13,NA,TRBV6-2/TRBV6-3,TGCGGCGTGCAGGGAACGTTGAACACTGAAGCTTTCTTT,CGVQGTLNTEAFF
TRBJ2-1,NA,17,TRBD1,TRBV19,TGTGCCAGTAGTCCCCTGGGGACAGGGCTTGCTGGCAATGAGCAGTTCTTC,CASSPLGTGLAGNEQFF
TRBJ2-1,few,16,NA,TRBV24-1,TGTGCCACCAGTGACTCGACACCGAGCTCCTACAATGAGCAGTTCTTC,CATSDSTPSSYNEQFF
TRBJ1-1,few,14,TRBD1,TRBV20-1,TGCAGTGCTAGCCCGGGACAGTCGAACACTGAAGCTTTCTTT,CSASPGQSNTEAFF
TRBJ2-3,NA,16,TRBD1,TRBV20-1,TGCAGTGCTACGGGACAGGGACTATCTAGCACAGATACGCAGTATTTT,CSATGQGLSSTDTQYF
TRBJ2-3,few,14,NA,TRBV12-3/TRBV12-4,TGTGCCAGCAGCTCCCACGGTAGCACAGATACGCAGTATTTT,CASSSHGSTDTQYF
TRBJ1-1,NA,14,NA,TRBV12-3/TRBV12-4,TGTGCCACCTATAACATGGACGCGGAGAAAGAAGCTTTCTTT,CATYNMDAEKEAFF
TRBJ2-7,few,15,NA,TRBV5-1,TGCGCCAGCAGCTTCTTGCGGGGGCCTAACTACGAGCAGTACTTC,CASSFLRGPNYEQYF
TRBJ2-2,few,16,NA,TRBV11-2,TGTGCCAGCAGTATGCGCGGGACACCGAACACCGGGGAGCTGTTTTTT,CASSMRGTPNTGELFF
TRBJ2-7,NA,15,NA,TRBV5-1,TGCGCCAGCAGCTCAACACAACCGGGCGACCCCGAGCAGTACTTC,CASSSTQPGDPEQYF
TRBJ2-7,NA,14,TRBD2,TRBV6-5,TGTGCCAGCAGTTTAGCGGGAAAAGAATACGAGCAGTACTTC,CASSLAGKEYEQYF
TRBJ2-2,NA,16,NA,TRBV4-2,TGTGCCAGCAGCCAAGTGTTCCAAACGAACACCGGGGAGCTGTTTTTT,CASSQVFQTNTGELFF
TRBJ1-5,few,15,TRBD1,TRBV20-1,TGCAGTGCTAGCCCTCGGACAGGGGGCCATCAGCCCCAGCATTTT,CSASPRTGGHQPQHF
TRBJ1-5,many,13,NA,TRBV4-1,TGCGCCAGCAGTACGACACCTAATCAGCCCCAGCATTTT,CASSTTPNQPQHF
TRBJ1-1,NA,14,NA,TRBV20-1,TGCAGTGCTAGAACGGGGCTGATACGCACTGAAGCTTTCTTT,CSARTGLIRTEAFF
TRBJ2-7,few,15,NA,TRBV6-2/TRBV6-3,TGTGCCAGCCAGCCCCTCTCCGGGCAGGGTAGCGAGCAGTACTTC,CASQPLSGQGSEQYF
TRBJ1-6,few,16,NA,TRBV12-3/TRBV12-4,TGTGCCAGCAGTGCGCGGGACCCAGGGATTGGTTCACCCCTCCACTTT,CASSARDPGIGSPLHF
TRBJ2-2,NA,16,NA,TRBV20-1,TGCAGTGCTAGAGGGCCCGGAAGCGCGAACACCGGGGAGCTGTTTTTT,CSARGPGSANTGELFF
TRBJ2-5,few,14,NA,TRBV3-1,TGTGCCAGCAGCCAACGAAGTATCGCGGAGACCCAGTACTTC,CASSQRSIAETQYF
TRBJ1-4,NA,15,NA,TRBV3-1,TGTGCCAGCAGCCCCCGGCAGACAACTAATGAAAAACTGTTTTTT,CASSPRQTTNEKLFF
TRBJ2-3,NA,17,TRBD2,TRBV7-8,TGTGCCAGCAGCTTAGGGGTTAGACTAGCGGGGTCAGATACGCAGTATTTT,CASSLGVRLAGSDTQYF
TRBJ2-2,NA,14,NA,TRBV7-8,TGTGCCAGCAGCTTAGTAGCGATGGGATGGGAGCTGTTTTTT,CASSLVAMGWELFF
TRBJ2-7,few,15,TRBD2,TRBV12-3/TRBV12-4,TGTGCCAGCAGTTTATCCGGGACTAGCGGGTACGAGCAGTACTTC,CASSLSGTSGYEQYF
TRBJ2-2,NA,17,TRBD2,TRBV4-3,TGCGCCAGCAGCCAGCCGACTAGCGGGGCTAACACCGGGGAGCTGTTTTTT,CASSQPTSGANTGELFF
TRBJ2-3,NA,17,TRBD2,TRBV14,TGTGCCAGCAGCCAAGGTCAGACTAGCGGGAGCAAAGATACGCAGTATTTT,CASSQGQTSGSKDTQYF
TRBJ2-4,NA,17,NA,TRBV11-2,TGTGCCAGCAGCTTAGTATTATCAGGTCTAGCCAAAAACATTCAGTACTTC,CASSLVLSGLAKNIQYF
TRBJ1-4,few,14,NA,TRBV7-9,TGTGCCAGCAGCCCCGGGACCCTTAATGAAAAACTGTTTTTT,CASSPGTLNEKLFF
TRBJ2-7,NA,13,NA,TRBV4-2,TGTGTCAGCAGCCAAGCTCCAGGGCGCGAGCAGTACTTC,CVSSQAPGREQYF